These 26 T cell receptor beta chains came from one sample sequenced in a study of cytomegalovirus exposure and HLA in healthy donors. This PCR relied on a set of 60 Vbeta primers and 13 Jbeta primers. TCRdb's table, derived via immunoSEQ multiplex PCR, lists solely in-frame clones and lacks some. Of approximately 100,000 clones listed, about four fifths were seen once; the top ten hold roughly 2%. The sequencing input was PBMCs. The receptors originated from a woman aged 40 to 50 in good health and CMV-seronegative.

This clone was counted only a few times. The chain recombines TRBV5-5 with TRBJ2-4; D is possibly TRBD1 (6 bases). Deletions cut 2 bases from V and 0 bases from J, with 15 bases between. The CDR3 spans 17 residues. Germline V CDR1 and CDR2: SGHKS, YYEKEE (reference sequence). The CDR3 loop reads CASSFGTPILAKNIQYF. The CDR3 coding sequence is TGTGCCAGCAGCTTCGGGACACCCATACTAGCCAAAAACATTCAGTACTTC.

The gene calls are TRBV6-5 and TRBJ2-7; TRBD1 is a possible D gene (6 bases). CDR1 is MNHEY, CDR2 SVGAGI, per germline. V lost 2 bases and J lost 6, with 11 bases in between. The CDR3 totals 13 residues. CDR3 sequence: CASSYTTGFEQYF. The CDR3 region has the DNA TGTGCCAGCAGTTACACCACAGGGTTCGAGCAGTACTTC.

V gene TRBV7-9 combines with J gene TRBJ2-2; TRBD2 aligns across 10 bases. The CDR3 covers 16 residues. Germline-derived CDR1 and CDR2 are SEHNR and FQNEAQ (reference sequence). Losses at the gene ends were 10 bases for V and 2 bases for J; bases not matched to a gene: 10. The CDR3 reads CATPASGGLNTGELFF. The CDR3 region has the DNA TGTGCCACCCCGGCTAGCGGGGGATTAAACACCGGGGAGCTGTTTTTT.

The chain couples TRBV29-1 to TRBJ1-1, with 9 bases fitting TRBD1. Per germline, CDR1 SQVTM and CDR2 ANQGSEA. After removal of 7 bases from V and 4 bases from J, the junction contained 4 bases not matched to a gene. The CDR3 sequence is 12 residues long. For the CDR3, the DNA is TGCAGCGCACAGACAGGGGGCACTGAAGCTTTCTTT. Translating gives CSAQTGGTEAFF.

For this clone: An end of the junction differs from the germline gene, which may be a read error. Other DNA sequences within the sample encode an identical CDR3. This chain joins TRBV28 and TRBJ1-4; the D gene is possibly TRBD1 (6 bases). The V gene's germline CDR1 is MDHEN and CDR2 SYDVKM. This CDR3 comprises 15 residues. CDR3 in DNA: TGTGCCAGCAGTTACAATTCCGGGACAACCGAAAAATTGTTTTTT. It translates to CASSYNSGTTEKLFF. The full variable domain, rest sourced from reference TRBV28 and TRBJ1-4, is DVKVTQSSRYLVKRTGEKVFLECVQDMDHENMFWYRQDPGLGLRLIYFSYDVKMKEKGDIPEGYSVSREKKERFSLILESASTNQTSMYLCASSYNSGTTEKLFFGSGTQLSVL.

V is TRBV6-5 and J is TRBJ1-3; D is uncertain. The CDR3 totals 15 residues. Germline CDR1 is MNHEY and CDR2 is SVGAGI. The V end was cut by 6 bases, the J end by 0 bases, with 12 bases between. The CDR3 protein is CASSPGGSSGNTIYF. In nucleotides, the CDR3 is TGTGCCAGCAGCCCCGGCGGGAGCTCTGGAAACACCATATATTTT.

The chain combines TRBV19 with TRBJ2-3; possible D gene TRBD2, 6 bases. Between the trimmed V and J ends, which lost 7 bases and 0 bases, there was a span of 14 bases. The CDR3 extends over 15 amino acids. Germline-derived CDR1 and CDR2 are LNHDA and SQIVND (reference sequence). CDR3 bases: TGTGCCAGTATTTCGGACGGGAGTAGCACAGATACGCAGTATTTT. Protein: CASISDGSSTDTQYF.

The chain has TRBV11-2 and TRBJ2-1, with 8 nucleotides matching TRBD1. Trimming removed 3 bases from V and 2 bases from J; junction bases left unmatched: 3. This CDR3 contains 15 residues. The V gene's germline CDR1 is SGHAT and CDR2 FQNNGV. CDR3 in DNA: TGTGCCAGCAGCTTTGGACAGGGACCCTACAATGAGCAGTTCTTC. This encodes CASSFGQGPYNEQFF. The variable domain in full, with the rest retrieved from reference TRBV11-2 and TRBJ2-1, is EAGVAQSPRYKIIEKRQSVAFWCNPISGHATLYWYQQILGQGPKLLIQFQNNGVVDDSQLPKDRFSAERLKGVDSTLKIQPAKLEDSAVYLCASSFGQGPYNEQFFGPGTRLTVL.

This clone was detected once. The V call is TRBV9, the J call TRBJ2-5; 12 bases fit TRBD2. There are 14 residues in the CDR3. J was trimmed by 3 bases and V by 4 bases; bases with no gene match: 1. The germline gives CDR1 SGDLS, CDR2 YYNGEE. CDR3 coding DNA: TGTGCCAGCAGCCCTAGCGGGAGGGAAGAGACCCAGTACTTC. This codes for CASSPSGREETQYF. Full variable domain (missing parts from reference TRBV9 and TRBJ2-5): DSGVTQTPKHLITATGQRVTLRCSPRSGDLSVYWYQQSLDQGLQFLIQYYNGEERAKGNILERFSAQQFPDLHSELNLSSLELGDSALYFCASSPSGREETQYFGPGTRLLVL.

This rearrangement joins TRBV11-2 to TRBJ2-7, with 7 bases fitting TRBD1. J lost 3 bases, V lost 3 bases, and 5 bases had no gene match. This CDR3 is built from 14 residues. The germline V gene encodes CDR1 SGHAT and CDR2 FQNNGV. The CDR3 spells CASSLKTGVYEQYF. The DNA for the CDR3 is TGTGCCAGCAGCTTGAAAACAGGGGTCTACGAGCAGTACTTC. Filled out from reference TRBV11-2 and TRBJ2-7, the complete variable domain reads EAGVAQSPRYKIIEKRQSVAFWCNPISGHATLYWYQQILGQGPKLLIQFQNNGVVDDSQLPKDRFSAERLKGVDSTLKIQPAKLEDSAVYLCASSLKTGVYEQYFGPGTRLTVT.

The chain couples TRBV2 to TRBJ2-7, with 16 bases matching TRBD2. The CDR3 is made up of 15 amino acids. Trimming took 6 bases from V and 6 from J; bases not matched to a gene: 5. Germline CDR1 and CDR2: SNHLY and FYNNEI. CDR3 amino acids: CASSTGTSGGVEQYF. The CDR3 DNA sequence: TGTGCCAGCAGCACCGGGACTAGCGGGGGGGTCGAGCAGTACTTC. Full variable domain (missing parts from reference TRBV2 and TRBJ2-7): EPEVTQTPSHQVTQMGQEVILRCVPISNHLYFYWYRQILGQKVEFLVSFYNNEISEKSEIFDDQFSVERPDGSNFTLKIRSTKLEDSAMYFCASSTGTSGGVEQYFGPGTRLTVT.

The chain joins TRBV5-1 to TRBJ2-7; 13 bases align to TRBD2. V shed 0 bases and J 4 bases; nucleotides not matched to a gene: 7. The CDR3 sequence is 17 residues long. Germline V lookup: CDR1 SGHRS, CDR2 YFSETQ. CDR3 DNA: TGCGCCAGCAGCTTGGAAGGGGGACTAGCGGGGCCATACGAGCAGTACTTC. This translates into CASSLEGGLAGPYEQYF.

J is TRBJ2-1 and V is TRBV4-3; 8 bases agree with TRBD2. Trimming removed 1 base from V and 4 bases from J; junction bases left unmatched: 3. The CDR3 length is 15 residues. Germline V CDR1 and CDR2: LGHNA, YSLEER. CDR3 loop: CASSQGRGVYNEQFF. The CDR3 DNA is TGCGCCAGCAGCCAAGGGCGGGGGGTTTACAATGAGCAGTTCTTC.

Regarding this clone: The junction departs from germline at one end; a sequencing error may be responsible. The CDR3, as DNA: TGTTCCAGCAGCTTAGTTGCAGGGGGCACAGATACGCAGTATTTT. This sequence encodes CSSSLVAGGTDTQYF. V is TRBV7-9 and J is TRBJ2-3; possible D gene TRBD1, 6 bases. CDR3 length: 15 amino acids. Germline CDR1 SEHNR, CDR2 FQNEAQ (reference sequence).

This sequence joins TRBV28 and TRBJ1-1; maybe TRBD1 (6 bases). The CDR3 spans 13 residues. The V and J ends lost 6 bases and 5 bases respectively, with 13 bases between them. Germline lookup yields CDR1 MDHEN and CDR2 SYDVKM. The CDR3 DNA sequence: TGTGCCAGCAGAGGGGGTGGGTGGACTGAAGCTTTCTTT. Protein: CASRGGGWTEAFF.

The chain carries TRBV30 and TRBJ1-2; possibly TRBD1 for D (5 bases). The CDR3 totals 16 residues. Between the trimmed V and J ends, which lost 0 bases and 5 bases, there was a span of 19 bases. Germline V gene sequence: CDR1 GTSNPN, CDR2 SVGIG (reference sequence). Here the CDR3 reads CAWSVANFARTYGYTF. The CDR3 bases are TGTGCCTGGAGTGTAGCCAACTTCGCCAGGACATATGGCTACACCTTC.

J is TRBJ2-5 and V is TRBV30; maybe TRBD1 (6 bases). Germline V lookup: CDR1 GTSNPN, CDR2 SVGIG (reference sequence). V was pared by 1 base and J by 1 base, with 7 bases between. The CDR3 consists of 13 residues. Here the CDR3 reads CAWSDRVQETQYF. The CDR3 nucleotides read TGTGCCTGGAGTGACAGGGTCCAAGAGACCCAGTACTTC.

This chain links TRBV7-2 with TRBJ2-1; TRBD2 aligns across 11 bases. The V gene's germline CDR1 is SGHTA and CDR2 FQGNSA. V gave up 3 bases and J gave up 0 bases; unmatched junction bases: 7. This CDR3 has 18 amino acids. The CDR3: CASSFPGLAASSYNEQFF. Written as DNA, the CDR3 is TGTGCCAGCAGCTTCCCGGGACTAGCGGCAAGCTCCTACAATGAGCAGTTCTTC.

The chain uses TRBV9 and TRBJ2-3; 12 nucleotides align to TRBD2. CDR1 is SGDLS, CDR2 YYNGEE, per germline. With V trimmed by 3 bases and J by 2 bases, 4 bases remained unmatched. CDR3 length: 16 amino acids. CDR3 sequence reads: CASSARLAGDTDTQYF. The CDR3 bases are TGTGCCAGCAGCGCAAGACTAGCGGGGGACACAGATACGCAGTATTTT.

This clone has more than one count but fewer than ten. The V call is TRBV27, the J call TRBJ2-7, with D perhaps TRBD2 (6 bases). Trimming stripped 4 bases from V and 5 bases from J, with 15 bases between. This CDR3 is 14 amino acids long. Per germline, CDR1 MNHEY and CDR2 SMNVEV (reference sequence). The CDR3 spells CASSSLAGLDEQYF. The CDR3 region has the DNA TGTGCCAGCAGTTCGCTTGCGGGACTCGACGAGCAGTACTTC.

The chain combines TRBV4-2 with TRBJ2-3, with D perhaps matching TRBD2 (5 bases). Germline-derived CDR1 and CDR2 are LGHNA and YNFKEQ. The ends were cut back, 5 bases at V and 1 base at J, with 10 bases in the middle. The CDR3 is 14 amino acids. CDR3 amino acids: CASSSVGGTDTQYF. As DNA, the CDR3 is TGTGCCAGCAGCTCAGTCGGGGGCACAGATACGCAGTATTTT.

The chain employs TRBV6-9 and TRBJ1-4, with D perhaps TRBD1 (5 bases). Germline lookup yields CDR1 MNHGY and CDR2 SVAAGI. The CDR3 is 11 amino acids. Deletions cut 4 bases from V and 8 bases from J, with 5 bases between. The DNA of the CDR3 is TGTGCCAGCAGTTGGGGCGAAAAACTGTTTTTT. Protein sequence: CASSWGEKLFF.

The chain recombines TRBV2 with TRBJ2-7; weak D call: TRBD2 (6 bases). Germline V gives CDR1 SNHLY, CDR2 FYNNEI. Trimming stripped 7 bases from V and 1 base from J, with 11 bases between. CDR3 size: 13 residues. CDR3 nucleotide sequence: TGTGCCAGCATTGGGGACTGGTCCTACGAGCAGTACTTC. It translates to CASIGDWSYEQYF.

This clone was seen just once. The CDR3 DNA follows: TGTGCCAGCAATCGGGGGGGGGACAACTACGAGCAGTACTTC. Protein product: CASNRGGDNYEQYF. This chain uses TRBV7-8 with TRBJ2-7; 8 bases line up with TRBD2. V shed 7 bases, J shed 3 bases, and the junction held 8 bases outside the gene matches. The CDR3 totals 14 residues. The germline CDR1 and CDR2 sequences are SGHVS and FQNEAQ.

CDR3 sequence (DNA): TGTGCCAGCAGTTACTCCCAGGCCTTGAACACTGAAGCTTTCTTT. As protein: CASSYSQALNTEAFF. This chain joins TRBV6-5 and TRBJ1-1; D gene uncertain. The V gene's germline CDR1 is MNHEY and CDR2 SVGAGI. This CDR3 is built from 15 residues. Trimming pared 0 bases from V and 0 bases from J, leaving 8 bases between.

V usage is TRBV15 and J usage is TRBJ2-2, with 7 bases lining up with TRBD1. The junction had 3 bases not matched to a gene; V was cut back by 4 bases and J by 7 bases. CDR1 is LNHNV, CDR2 YYDKDF, per germline (reference sequence). The CDR3 runs 13 residues. This CDR3 is CATSMGTDGELFF. The CDR3 DNA reads as TGTGCCACCAGCATGGGGACAGACGGGGAGCTGTTTTTT.